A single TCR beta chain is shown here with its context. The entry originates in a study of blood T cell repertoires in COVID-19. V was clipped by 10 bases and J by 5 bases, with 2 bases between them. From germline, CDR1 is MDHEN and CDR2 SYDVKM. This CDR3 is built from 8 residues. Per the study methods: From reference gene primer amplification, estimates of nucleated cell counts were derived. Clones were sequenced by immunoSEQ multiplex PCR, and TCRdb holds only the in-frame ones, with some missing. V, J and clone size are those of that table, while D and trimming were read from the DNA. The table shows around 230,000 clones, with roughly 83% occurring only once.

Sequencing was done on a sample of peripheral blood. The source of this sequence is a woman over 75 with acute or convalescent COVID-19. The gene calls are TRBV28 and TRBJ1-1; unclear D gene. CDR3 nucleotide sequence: TGTGCCATAACTGAAGCTTTCTTT. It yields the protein CAITEAFF.